A few counts support the clone carrying this TCR beta chain. This sample is part of a study of blood T cell repertoires in COVID-19. With 6 bases removed from V and 3 bases from J, the gap between germline ends came to 15 bases. This CDR3 is built from 14 residues. CDR1 is SEHNR, CDR2 FQNEAQ, per germline (reference sequence). In the source study's methods: Amplification from reference gene primers served as the basis for estimated nucleated cell counts. Clones were read by immunoSEQ multiplex PCR, and TCRdb kept only the in-frame ones, dropping some. V and J calls and clone size follow that table, whereas D and trimming were derived from the DNA. Counted here are fewer than 250,000 clones, roughly 86% occurring once; the ten biggest clones make up roughly 2.6%.

The sequenced material came from peripheral blood. The chain couples TRBV7-9 to TRBJ2-7, with a possible D match to TRBD1 (5 bases). The TCR sequence derives from a woman aged 60 to 75 with acute or convalescent COVID-19. For the CDR3, the DNA is TGTGCCAGCAGGAGAGACAGTTCCTTCTACGAGCAGTACTTC. This gives the protein CASRRDSSFYEQYF.